The TCR beta chain described here comes from a study of CD8 T cells in ankylosing spondylitis. TCRdb passed the 5' RACE reads through MiXCR, listing each CDR3 protein once. The sample consists of approximately 250,000 distinct CDR3 sequences, about 10% of them appearing once. Study results and caveats: Disease-associated clonotypes exhibited CD8+ identity and were relatively infrequent in peripheral blood. Certain motif variants had earlier appeared in reactive arthritis synovial fluid and blood. Apparently characteristic of ankylosing spondylitis blood was a TCR beta motif (about 8 highly homologous variants).

Turning to this clonotype: The antigen remains unidentified.

The source material was blood, either unsorted or a sorted T cell fraction (not recorded which). The clonotype was recovered from a male donor with ankylosing spondylitis or in good health (not recorded which).

The CDR3 nucleotides are TGTGCCAGCAGTGGACAGGGCAATAGCAATCAGCCCCAGCATTTT. It specifies CASSGQGNSNQPQHF. The chain employs TRBV2 and TRBJ1-5, with TRBD1 matching over 7 bases. Trimming at V came to 4 bases and at J to 0 bases, leaving 3 bases not matched to a gene. The germline CDR1 and CDR2 sequences are SNHLY and FYNNEI. The CDR3 is 15 amino acids.